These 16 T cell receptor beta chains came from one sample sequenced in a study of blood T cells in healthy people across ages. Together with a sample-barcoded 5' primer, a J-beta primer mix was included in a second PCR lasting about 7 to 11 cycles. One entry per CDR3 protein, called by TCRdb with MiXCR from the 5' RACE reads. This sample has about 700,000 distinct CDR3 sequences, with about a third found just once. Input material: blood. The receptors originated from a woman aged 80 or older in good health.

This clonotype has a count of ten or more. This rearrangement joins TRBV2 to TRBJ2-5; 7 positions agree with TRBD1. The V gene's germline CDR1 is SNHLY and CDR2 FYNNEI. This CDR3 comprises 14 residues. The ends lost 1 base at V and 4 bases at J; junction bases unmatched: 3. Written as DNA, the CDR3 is TGTGCCAGCAGTGAAGTATACAGGGGAGAGACCCAGTACTTC. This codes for CASSEVYRGETQYF.

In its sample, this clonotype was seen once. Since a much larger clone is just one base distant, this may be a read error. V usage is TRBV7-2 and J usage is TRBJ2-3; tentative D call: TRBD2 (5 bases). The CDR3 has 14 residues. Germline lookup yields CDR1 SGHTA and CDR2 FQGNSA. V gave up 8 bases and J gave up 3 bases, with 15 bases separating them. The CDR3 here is CTSGRGRGTDTQYF. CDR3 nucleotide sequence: TGTACCAGCGGTCGCGGGCGAGGAACAGATACGCAGTATTTT.

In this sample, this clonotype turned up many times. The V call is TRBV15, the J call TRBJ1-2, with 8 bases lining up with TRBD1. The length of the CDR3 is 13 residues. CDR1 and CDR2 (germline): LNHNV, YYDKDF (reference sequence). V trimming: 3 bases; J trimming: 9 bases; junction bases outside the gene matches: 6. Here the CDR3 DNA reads TGTGCCACCAGCAGCGGACAGGGAGAAAGCTACACCTTC. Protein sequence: CATSSGQGESYTF.

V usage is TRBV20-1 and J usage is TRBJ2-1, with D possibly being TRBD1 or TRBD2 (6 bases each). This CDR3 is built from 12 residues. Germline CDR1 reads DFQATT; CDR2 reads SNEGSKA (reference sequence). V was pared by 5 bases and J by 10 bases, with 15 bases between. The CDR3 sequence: CSAVAGGGEQFF. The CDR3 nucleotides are TGCAGTGCTGTCGCCGGGGGCGGGGAGCAGTTCTTC.

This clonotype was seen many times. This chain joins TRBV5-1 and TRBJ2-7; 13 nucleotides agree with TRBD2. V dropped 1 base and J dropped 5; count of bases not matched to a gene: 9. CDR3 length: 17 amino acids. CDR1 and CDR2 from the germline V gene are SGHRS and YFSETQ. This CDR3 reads CASSLTSGGASYHEQYF. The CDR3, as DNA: TGCGCCAGCAGCTTGACTAGCGGGGGGGCAAGTTACCACGAGCAGTACTTC.

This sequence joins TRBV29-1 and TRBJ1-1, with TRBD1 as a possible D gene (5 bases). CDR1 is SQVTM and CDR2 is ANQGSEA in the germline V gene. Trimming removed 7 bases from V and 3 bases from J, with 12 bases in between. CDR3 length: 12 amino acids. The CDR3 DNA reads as TGCAGCGCGATAGGAGGGGACACTGAAGCTTTCTTT. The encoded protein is CSAIGGDTEAFF.

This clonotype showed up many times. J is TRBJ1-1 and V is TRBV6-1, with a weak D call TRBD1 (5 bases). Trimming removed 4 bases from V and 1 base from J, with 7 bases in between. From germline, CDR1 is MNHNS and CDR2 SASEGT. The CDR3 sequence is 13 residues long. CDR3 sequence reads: CASSVDRNTEAFF. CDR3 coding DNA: TGTGCCAGCAGTGTAGACAGGAACACTGAAGCTTTCTTT.

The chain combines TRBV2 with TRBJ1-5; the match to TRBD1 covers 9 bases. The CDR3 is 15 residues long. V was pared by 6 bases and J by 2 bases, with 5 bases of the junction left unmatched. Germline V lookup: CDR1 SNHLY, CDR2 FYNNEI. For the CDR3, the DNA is TGTGCCAGCAGGATGCGGACAGGGGGCAATCAGCCCCAGCATTTT. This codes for CASRMRTGGNQPQHF.

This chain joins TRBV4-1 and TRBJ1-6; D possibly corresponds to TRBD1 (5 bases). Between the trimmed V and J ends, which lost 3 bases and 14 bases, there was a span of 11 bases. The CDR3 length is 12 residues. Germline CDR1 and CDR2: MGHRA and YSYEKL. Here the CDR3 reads CASSQGLGALHF. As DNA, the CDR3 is TGCGCCAGCAGCCAGGGACTTGGAGCCCTCCACTTT.

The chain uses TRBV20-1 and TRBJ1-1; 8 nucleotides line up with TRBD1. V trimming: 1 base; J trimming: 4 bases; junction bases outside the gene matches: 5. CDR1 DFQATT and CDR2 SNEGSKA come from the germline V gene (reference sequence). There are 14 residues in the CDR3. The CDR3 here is CSARGDRGVTEAFF. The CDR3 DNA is TGCAGTGCTAGAGGTGACAGGGGCGTCACTGAAGCTTTCTTT.

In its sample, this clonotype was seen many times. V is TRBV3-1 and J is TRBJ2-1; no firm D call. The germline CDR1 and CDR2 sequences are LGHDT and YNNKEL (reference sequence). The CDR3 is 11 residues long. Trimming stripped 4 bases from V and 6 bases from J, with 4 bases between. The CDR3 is CASSRVNEQFF. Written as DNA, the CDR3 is TGTGCCAGCAGCCGGGTCAATGAGCAGTTCTTC.

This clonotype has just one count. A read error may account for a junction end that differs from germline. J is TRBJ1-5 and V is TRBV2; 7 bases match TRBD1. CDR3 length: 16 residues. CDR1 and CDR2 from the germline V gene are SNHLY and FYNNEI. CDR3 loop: CAGSYRGARGDQPQHF. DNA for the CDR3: TGTGCCGGCAGTTACAGGGGAGCGCGCGGCGATCAGCCCCAGCATTTT.

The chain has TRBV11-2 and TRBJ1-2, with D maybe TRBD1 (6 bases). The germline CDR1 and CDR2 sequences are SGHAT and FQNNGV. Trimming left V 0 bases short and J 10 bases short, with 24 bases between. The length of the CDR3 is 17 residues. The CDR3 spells CASSLDQGPGINHDYTF. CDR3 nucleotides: TGTGCCAGCAGCTTAGACCAGGGGCCAGGGATTAACCATGACTACACCTTC.

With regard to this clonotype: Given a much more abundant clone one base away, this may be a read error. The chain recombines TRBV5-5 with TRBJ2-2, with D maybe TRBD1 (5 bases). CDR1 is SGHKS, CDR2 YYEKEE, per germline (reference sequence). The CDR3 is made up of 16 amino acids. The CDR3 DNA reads TGTGCCGGCAGCTTCGCGCAGGGAACGAACACCGGGGAGCTGTTTTTT. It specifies CAGSFAQGTNTGELFF. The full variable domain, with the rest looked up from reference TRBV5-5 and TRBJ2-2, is DAGVTQSPTHLIKTRGQQVTLRCSPISGHKSVSWYQQVLGQGPQFIFQYYEKEERGRGNFPDRFSARQFPNYSSELNVNALLLGDSALYLCAGSFAQGTNTGELFFGEGSRLTVL.

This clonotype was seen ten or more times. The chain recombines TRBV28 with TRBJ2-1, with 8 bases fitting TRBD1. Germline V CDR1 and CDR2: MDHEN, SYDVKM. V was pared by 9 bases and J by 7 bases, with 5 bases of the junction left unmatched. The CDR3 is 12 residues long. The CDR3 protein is CASTGGGNEQFF. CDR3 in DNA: TGTGCCAGTACAGGGGGAGGAAATGAGCAGTTCTTC. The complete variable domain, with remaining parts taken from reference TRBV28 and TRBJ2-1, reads DVKVTQSSRYLVKRTGEKVFLECVQDMDHENMFWYRQDPGLGLRLIYFSYDVKMKEKGDIPEGYSVSREKKERFSLILESASTNQTSMYLCASTGGGNEQFFGPGTRLTVL.

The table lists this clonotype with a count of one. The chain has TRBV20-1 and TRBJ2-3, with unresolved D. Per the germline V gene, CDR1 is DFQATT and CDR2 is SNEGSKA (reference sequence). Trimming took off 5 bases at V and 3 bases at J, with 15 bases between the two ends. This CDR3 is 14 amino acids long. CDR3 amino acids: CSAFDTDSTDTQYF. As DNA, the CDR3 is TGCAGTGCTTTCGACACCGACTCAACAGATACGCAGTATTTT.